This T cell receptor beta chain was observed in a study of cytomegalovirus exposure and HLA in healthy donors. The study ran its PCR with 60 Vbeta and 13 Jbeta primers. Method: immunoSEQ multiplex PCR; TCRdb's copy keeps in-frame clones and lacks some. The sample holds tens of thousands of clones. CDR3 length: 15 residues. Germline V gives CDR1 MDHEN, CDR2 SYDVKM. The V end lost 5 bases, the J end lost 4 bases, and 15 bases lay between the germline ends. Sequenced: PBMCs. The chain links TRBV28 to TRBJ1-5; possibly TRBD1 for D (6 bases). The clonotype was recovered from a woman aged 55 to 70 in good health and CMV-seropositive. The CDR3 DNA is TGTGCCAGCAGTCCCCCCACAGGGCAGAATCAGCCCCAGCATTTT. Translated, it gives CASSPPTGQNQPQHF.